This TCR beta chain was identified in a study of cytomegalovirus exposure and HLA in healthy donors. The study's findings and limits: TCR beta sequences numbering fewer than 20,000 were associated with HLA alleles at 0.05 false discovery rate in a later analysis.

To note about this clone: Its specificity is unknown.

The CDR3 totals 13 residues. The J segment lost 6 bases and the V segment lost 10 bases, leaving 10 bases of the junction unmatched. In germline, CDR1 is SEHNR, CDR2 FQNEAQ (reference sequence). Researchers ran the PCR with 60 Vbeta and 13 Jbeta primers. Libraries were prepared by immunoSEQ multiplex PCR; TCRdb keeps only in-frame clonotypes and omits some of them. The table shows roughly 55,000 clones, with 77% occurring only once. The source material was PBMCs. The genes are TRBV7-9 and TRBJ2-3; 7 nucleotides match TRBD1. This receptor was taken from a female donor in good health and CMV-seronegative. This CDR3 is CATPWTGHDTQYF. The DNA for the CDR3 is TGTGCCACTCCGTGGACAGGTCATGATACGCAGTATTTT.